This T cell receptor beta chain comes out of a study of blood T cell repertoires in COVID-19. Study overall: Some COVID-19 samples were acute and others convalescent; all came from the United States, Italy and Spain. Sources were T cells, B-cell-depleted T cells, or PBMCs; the material itself was cDNA or gDNA.

Original processing notes: How many nucleated cells were present was estimated from reference gene primer amplification. The table came from immunoSEQ multiplex PCR; TCRdb's copy has only in-frame clones and leaves some out. That table gives V, J and clone size, and the DNA gave D and trimming. The data show about 400,000 clones, roughly 90% seen once. The length of the CDR3 is 16 residues. Germline V gene sequence: CDR1 KGHSH, CDR2 LQKENI. The germline V and J ends were trimmed by 3 bases and 0 bases, with 12 bases remaining between them. This clonotype was obtained from a middle-aged man with acute or convalescent COVID-19. The sample taken for sequencing was peripheral blood. This chain joins TRBV18 and TRBJ1-5; D perhaps matches TRBD1 (5 bases). CDR3 DNA: TGTGCCAGCTCACCTCAGACAGTGGCTAGCAATCAGCCCCAGCATTTT. Its protein is CASSPQTVASNQPQHF.